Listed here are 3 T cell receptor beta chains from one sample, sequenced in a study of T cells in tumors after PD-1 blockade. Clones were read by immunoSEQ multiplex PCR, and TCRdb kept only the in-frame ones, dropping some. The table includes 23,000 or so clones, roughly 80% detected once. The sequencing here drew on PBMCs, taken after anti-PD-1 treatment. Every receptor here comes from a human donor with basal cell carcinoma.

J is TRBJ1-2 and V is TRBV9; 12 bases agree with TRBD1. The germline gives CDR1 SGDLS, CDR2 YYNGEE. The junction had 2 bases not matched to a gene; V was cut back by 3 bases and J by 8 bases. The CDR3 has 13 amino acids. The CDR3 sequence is CASSEGTGGGYTF. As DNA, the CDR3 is TGTGCCAGCAGCGAGGGGACAGGGGGCGGCTACACCTTC.

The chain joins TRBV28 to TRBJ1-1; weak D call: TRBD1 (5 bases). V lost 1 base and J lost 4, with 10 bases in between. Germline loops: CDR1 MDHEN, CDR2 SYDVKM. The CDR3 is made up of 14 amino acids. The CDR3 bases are TGTGCCAGCAGTTTATTTCTGGGGGGCACTGAAGCTTTCTTT. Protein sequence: CASSLFLGGTEAFF.

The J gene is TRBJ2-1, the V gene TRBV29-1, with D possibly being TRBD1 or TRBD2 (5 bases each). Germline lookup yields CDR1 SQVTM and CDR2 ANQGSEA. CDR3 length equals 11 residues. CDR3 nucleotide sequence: TGCGGGGGATTCCAGTACAATGAGCAGTTCTTC. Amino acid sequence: CGGFQYNEQFF.